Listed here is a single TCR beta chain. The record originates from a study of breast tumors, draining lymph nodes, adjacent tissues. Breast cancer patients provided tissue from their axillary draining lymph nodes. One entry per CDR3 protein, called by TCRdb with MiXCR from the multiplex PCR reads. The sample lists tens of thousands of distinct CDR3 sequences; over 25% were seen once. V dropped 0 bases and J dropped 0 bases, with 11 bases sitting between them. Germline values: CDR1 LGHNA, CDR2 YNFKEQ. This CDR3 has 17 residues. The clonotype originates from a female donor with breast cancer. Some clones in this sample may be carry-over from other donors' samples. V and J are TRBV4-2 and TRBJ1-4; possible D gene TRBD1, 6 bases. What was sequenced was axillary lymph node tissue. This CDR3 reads CASSQDPAGATNEKLFF. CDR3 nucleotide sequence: TGTGCCAGCAGCCAAGATCCGGCAGGGGCAACTAATGAAAAACTGTTTTTT.